The T cell receptor (beta chain) under discussion was sequenced for a study of OX40 agonist ivuxolimab in advanced cancers. Study-level background: Recorded diagnoses for dose-escalation patients were hepatocellular carcinoma, melanoma, renal cell or head and neck cancer. People who had prior anti-PD-1, anti-PD-L1 or anti-CTLA-4 therapy could take part, and 35% to 50% had some. Findings and caveats of the study: At 0.1 to 3.0 mg/kg, CD4+ and CD8+ blood T cells expanded clonally by week 6.

Remarks on this clone: Its antigen remains unknown.

The assay was immunoSEQ multiplex PCR, and TCRdb's table has in-frame clones only and misses some. The sample consists of tens of thousands of clones, 75% to 95% of them appearing once. CDR1 and CDR2 from the germline V gene are SGHRS and YFSETQ. CDR3 length: 15 amino acids. The V end was cut by 0 bases, the J end by 6 bases, with 13 bases between. The chain recombines TRBV5-1 with TRBJ1-5; no clear D gene. The source of this sequence is an adult with an advanced solid tumor such as melanoma, head and neck, liver or kidney cancer. This material consisted of CD4+ or CD8+ T cells sorted from blood, taken in a trial of the OX40 agonist ivuxolimab. This CDR3 is CASSLGSARAQPQHF. The CDR3 region has the DNA TGCGCCAGCAGCTTGGGATCCGCGAGGGCTCAGCCCCAGCATTTT.